This TCR beta chain was obtained from a study of blood T cell repertoires in COVID-19. Germline lookup yields CDR1 MNHEY and CDR2 SVGAGI. This CDR3 spans 14 amino acids. The V gene end was trimmed by 6 bases and the J gene end by 3 bases; junction bases not matched to a gene: 5. Sequencing used immunoSEQ multiplex PCR; TCRdb keeps in-frame clones, though not all of them. The sample has approximately 89,000 clones, under 90% seen once. The chain links TRBV6-5 to TRBJ2-7; TRBD1 matches at 10 bases. The source material was peripheral blood. The origin of this receptor is a human donor in a cohort sampled during active COVID-19. DNA of the CDR3: TGTGCCAGCAGAAAGACAGGGGGCATCTACGAGCAGTACTTC. Translated, it gives CASRKTGGIYEQYF.